This T cell receptor (beta chain) originates from a study of Ad26.COV2.S vaccination and SARS-CoV-2 variants. Study-wide background: Intramuscular Ad26.COV2.S at 5x10^10 or 1x10^11 viral particles.

Treatment described: approximately 18 received Ad26.COV2.S at low or high dose, single or two shots; 5 received placebo; per-sample allocation not given. The samples date from day 63 after the first vaccine or placebo injection. An Ad26 vector carrying the Wuhan-strain SARS-CoV-2 spike served as the vaccine. V lost 0 bases and J lost 0, with 12 bases in between. CDR1 is SGHNT, CDR2 YYREEE, per germline (reference sequence). CDR3 length: 16 residues. Profiling relied on immunoSEQ multiplex PCR, and the TCRdb table lists in-frame clones only, not all of them. The repertoire has over 400,000 clones, around 92% of them found once; the top ten carry approximately 1.6%.

This sequence originates from a person aged 18 to 59 who received the Ad26.COV2.S COVID-19 vaccine or a placebo. Sequenced material: peripheral blood, taken in a trial of Ad26.COV2.S vaccine versus placebo. The chain recombines TRBV5-4 with TRBJ1-2; D not certain. CDR3 bases: TGTGCCAGCAGCTTGGCCAACGGGCCAGCTAACTATGGCTACACCTTC. Translation: CASSLANGPANYGYTF.